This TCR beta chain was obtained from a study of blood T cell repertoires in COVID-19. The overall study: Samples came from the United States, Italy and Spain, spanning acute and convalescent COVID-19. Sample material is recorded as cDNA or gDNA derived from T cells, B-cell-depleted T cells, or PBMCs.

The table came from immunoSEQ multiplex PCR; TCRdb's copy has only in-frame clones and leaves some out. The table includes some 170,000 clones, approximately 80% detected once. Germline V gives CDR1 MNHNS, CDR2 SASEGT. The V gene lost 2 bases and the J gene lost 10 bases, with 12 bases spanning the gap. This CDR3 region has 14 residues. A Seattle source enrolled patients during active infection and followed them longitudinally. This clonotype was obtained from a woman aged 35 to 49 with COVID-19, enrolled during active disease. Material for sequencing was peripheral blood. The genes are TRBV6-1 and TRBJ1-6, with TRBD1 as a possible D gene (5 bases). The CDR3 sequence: CASSELEGKSPLHF. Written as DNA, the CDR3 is TGTGCCAGCAGTGAATTGGAGGGGAAATCACCCCTCCACTTT.